The 3 T cell receptor beta chains presented below share a single source sample, sequenced in a study of T cell responses to AZD1222 COVID-19 vaccine. The table came from immunoSEQ multiplex PCR; TCRdb's copy has only in-frame clones and leaves some out. The sample has more than 80,000 clones, more than 75% seen once. The sample was peripheral blood, taken on day 0 of AZD1222 vaccination. Receptors were obtained from an adult in good health.

V gene TRBV6-5 combines with J gene TRBJ1-2, with D unresolved. Trimming removed 1 base at V and 3 bases at J, with 15 bases between. The CDR3 has 16 residues. CDR1 MNHEY and CDR2 SVGAGI come from the germline V gene. The CDR3 DNA follows: TGTGCCAGCAGTTACTACTCAAGGGTTGGTGACTATGGCTACACCTTC. Amino acids: CASSYYSRVGDYGYTF.

The chain carries TRBV3-1 (or the pseudogene TRBV3-2) and TRBJ1-1; 8 nucleotides line up with TRBD1. V lost 3 bases, J lost 3 bases, and 0 bases stayed unmatched. The CDR3 length is 13 residues. Germline V CDR1 and CDR2: LGHDT, YNNKEL (reference sequence). The CDR3 reads CASSQTGDTEAFF. The CDR3, as DNA: TGTGCCAGCAGCCAGACAGGGGACACTGAAGCTTTCTTT.

This sequence joins TRBV29-1 and TRBJ2-2, with 11 bases matching TRBD1. The CDR3 has 13 amino acids. CDR1 is SQVTM and CDR2 is ANQGSEA in the germline V gene. V was pared by 5 bases and J by 7 bases, with 3 bases of the junction left unmatched. CDR3 amino acids: CSVRTGGHGELFF. The CDR3 DNA reads as TGCAGCGTTCGGACAGGGGGCCACGGGGAGCTGTTTTTT.